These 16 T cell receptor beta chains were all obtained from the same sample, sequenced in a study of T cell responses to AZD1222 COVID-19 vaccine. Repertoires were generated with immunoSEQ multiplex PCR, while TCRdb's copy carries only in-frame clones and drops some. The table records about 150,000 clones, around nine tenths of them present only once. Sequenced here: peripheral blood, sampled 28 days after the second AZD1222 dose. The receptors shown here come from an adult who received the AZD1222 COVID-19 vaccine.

CDR3 sequence: CSVTTGSRYGYTF. CDR3 DNA sequence: TGCAGCGTGACAACAGGTTCCCGCTATGGCTACACCTTC. This chain connects TRBV29-1 to TRBJ1-2, with D possibly matching TRBD1 (5 bases). The CDR3 is made up of 13 amino acids. The germline CDR1 and CDR2 sequences are SQVTM and ANQGSEA. Trimming stripped 6 bases from V and 4 bases from J, with 15 bases between.

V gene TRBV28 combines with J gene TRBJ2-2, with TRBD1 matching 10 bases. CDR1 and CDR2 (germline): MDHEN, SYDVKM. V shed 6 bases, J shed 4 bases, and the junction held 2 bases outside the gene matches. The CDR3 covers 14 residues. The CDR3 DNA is TGTGCCAGCAGGGACAGGGGGGCCACCGGGGAGCTGTTTTTT. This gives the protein CASRDRGATGELFF.

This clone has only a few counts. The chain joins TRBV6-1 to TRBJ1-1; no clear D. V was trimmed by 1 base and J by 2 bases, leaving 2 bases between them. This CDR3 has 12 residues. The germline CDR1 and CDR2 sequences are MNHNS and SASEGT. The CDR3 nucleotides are TGTGCCAGCAGTGAAGGAAACACTGAAGCTTTCTTT. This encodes CASSEGNTEAFF.

The DNA of the CDR3 is TGTGCCAGCAGCTTGGGCAGGGGGCGGTCTCAGGCCAACGTCCTGACTTTC. Translated, it gives CASSLGRGRSQANVLTF. J is TRBJ2-6 and V is TRBV11-2; 8 nucleotides align to TRBD1. The junction had 10 bases not matched to a gene; V was cut back by 3 bases and J by 6 bases. The CDR3 sequence is 17 residues long. Germline V gene sequence: CDR1 SGHAT, CDR2 FQNNGV. Combining the CDR3 with reference TRBV11-2 and TRBJ2-6 gives the whole variable domain EAGVAQSPRYKIIEKRQSVAFWCNPISGHATLYWYQQILGQGPKLLIQFQNNGVVDDSQLPKDRFSAERLKGVDSTLKIQPAKLEDSAVYLCASSLGRGRSQANVLTFGAGSRLTVL.

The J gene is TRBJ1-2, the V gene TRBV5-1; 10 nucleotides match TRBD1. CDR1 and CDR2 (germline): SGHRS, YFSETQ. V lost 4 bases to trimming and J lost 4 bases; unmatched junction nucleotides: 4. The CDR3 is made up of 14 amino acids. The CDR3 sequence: CASSLGQGGYGYTF. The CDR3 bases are TGCGCCAGCAGCCTCGGACAGGGGGGCTATGGCTACACCTTC.

In nucleotides, the CDR3 is TGCGCCAGCAGCCAGATAGCGTACTCCTACGAGCAGTACTTC. It yields the protein CASSQIAYSYEQYF. This chain connects TRBV4-3 to TRBJ2-7, with D maybe TRBD2 (5 bases). V was trimmed by 3 bases and J by 0 bases, leaving 9 bases between them. The V gene's germline CDR1 is LGHNA and CDR2 YSLEER. The length of the CDR3 is 14 residues.

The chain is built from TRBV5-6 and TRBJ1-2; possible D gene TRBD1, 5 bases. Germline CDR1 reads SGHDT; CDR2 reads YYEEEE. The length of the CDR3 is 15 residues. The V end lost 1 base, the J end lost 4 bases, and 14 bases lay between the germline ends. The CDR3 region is CASSLLTGGIYGYTF. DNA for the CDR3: TGTGCCAGCAGCTTGTTAACAGGCGGAATCTATGGCTACACCTTC.

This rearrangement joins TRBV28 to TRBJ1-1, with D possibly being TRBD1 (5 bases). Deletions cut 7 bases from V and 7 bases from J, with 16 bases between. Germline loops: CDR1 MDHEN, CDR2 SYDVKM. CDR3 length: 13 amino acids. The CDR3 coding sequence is TGTGCCAGCACCAAGGGACGGAGTAGTGAAGCTTTCTTT. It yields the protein CASTKGRSSEAFF. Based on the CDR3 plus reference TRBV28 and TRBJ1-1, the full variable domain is DVKVTQSSRYLVKRTGEKVFLECVQDMDHENMFWYRQDPGLGLRLIYFSYDVKMKEKGDIPEGYSVSREKKERFSLILESASTNQTSMYLCASTKGRSSEAFFGQGTRLTVV.

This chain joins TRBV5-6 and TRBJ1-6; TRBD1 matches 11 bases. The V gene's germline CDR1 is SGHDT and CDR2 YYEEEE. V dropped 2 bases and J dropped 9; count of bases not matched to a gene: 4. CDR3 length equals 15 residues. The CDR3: CASSLRGQGASPLHF. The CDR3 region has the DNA TGTGCCAGCAGCTTACGCGGACAGGGGGCTTCACCCCTCCACTTT.

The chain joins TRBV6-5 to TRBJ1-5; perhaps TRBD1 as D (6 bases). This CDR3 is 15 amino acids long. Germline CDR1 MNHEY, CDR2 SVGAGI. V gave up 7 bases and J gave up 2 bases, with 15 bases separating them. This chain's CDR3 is CASTGGAGGNQPQHF. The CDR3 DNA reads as TGTGCCAGCACCGGTGGAGCAGGGGGCAATCAGCCCCAGCATTTT.

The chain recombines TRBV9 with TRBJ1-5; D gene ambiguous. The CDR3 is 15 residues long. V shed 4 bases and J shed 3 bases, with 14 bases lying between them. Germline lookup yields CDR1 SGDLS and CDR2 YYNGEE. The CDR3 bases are TGTGCCAGCAGCCCCCGCGGGCTCCTCAATCAGCCCCAGCATTTT. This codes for CASSPRGLLNQPQHF.

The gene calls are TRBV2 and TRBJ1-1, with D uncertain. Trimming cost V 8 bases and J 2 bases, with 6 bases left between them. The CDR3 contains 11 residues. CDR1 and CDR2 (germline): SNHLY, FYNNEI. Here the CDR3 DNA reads TGTGCCAGCTCTGCTAACACTGAAGCTTTCTTT. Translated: CASSANTEAFF.

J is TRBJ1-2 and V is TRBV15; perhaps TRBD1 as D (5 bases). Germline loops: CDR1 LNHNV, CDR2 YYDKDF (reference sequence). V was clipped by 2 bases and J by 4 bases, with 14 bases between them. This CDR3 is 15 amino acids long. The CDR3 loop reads CATSRSEGTTYGYTF. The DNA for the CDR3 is TGTGCCACCAGCAGATCAGAGGGGACCACCTATGGCTACACCTTC. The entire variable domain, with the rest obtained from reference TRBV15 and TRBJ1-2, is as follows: DAMVIQNPRYQVTQFGKPVTLSCSQTLNHNVMYWYQQKSSQAPKLLFHYYDKDFNNEADTPDNFQSRRPNTSFCFLDIRSPGLGDTAMYLCATSRSEGTTYGYTFGSGTRLTVV.

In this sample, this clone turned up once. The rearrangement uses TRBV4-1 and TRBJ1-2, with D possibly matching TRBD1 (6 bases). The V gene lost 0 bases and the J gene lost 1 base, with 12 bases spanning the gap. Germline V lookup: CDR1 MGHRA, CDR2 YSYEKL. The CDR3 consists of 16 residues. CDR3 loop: CASSQDRDTYNYGYTF. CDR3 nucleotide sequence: TGCGCCAGCAGCCAAGATCGGGACACCTATAACTATGGCTACACCTTC.

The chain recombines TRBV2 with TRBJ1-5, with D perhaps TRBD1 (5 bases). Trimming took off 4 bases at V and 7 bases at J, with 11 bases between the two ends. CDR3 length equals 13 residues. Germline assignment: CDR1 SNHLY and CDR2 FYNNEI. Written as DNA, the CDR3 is TGTGCCAGCAGTGTCCGACAGATCCAGCCCCAGCATTTT. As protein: CASSVRQIQPQHF.

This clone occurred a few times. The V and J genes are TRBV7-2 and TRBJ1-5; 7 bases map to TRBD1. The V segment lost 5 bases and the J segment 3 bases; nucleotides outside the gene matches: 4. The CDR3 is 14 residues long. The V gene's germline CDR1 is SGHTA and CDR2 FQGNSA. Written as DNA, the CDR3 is TGTGCCAGCAGCCCGGGACAGTTCAATCAGCCCCAGCATTTT. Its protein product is CASSPGQFNQPQHF. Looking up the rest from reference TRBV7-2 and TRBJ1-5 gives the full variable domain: GAGVSQSPSNKVTEKGKDVELRCDPISGHTALYWYRQSLGQGLEFLIYFQGNSAPDKSGLPSDRFSAERTGGSVSTLTIQRTQQEDSAVYLCASSPGQFNQPQHFGDGTRLSIL.